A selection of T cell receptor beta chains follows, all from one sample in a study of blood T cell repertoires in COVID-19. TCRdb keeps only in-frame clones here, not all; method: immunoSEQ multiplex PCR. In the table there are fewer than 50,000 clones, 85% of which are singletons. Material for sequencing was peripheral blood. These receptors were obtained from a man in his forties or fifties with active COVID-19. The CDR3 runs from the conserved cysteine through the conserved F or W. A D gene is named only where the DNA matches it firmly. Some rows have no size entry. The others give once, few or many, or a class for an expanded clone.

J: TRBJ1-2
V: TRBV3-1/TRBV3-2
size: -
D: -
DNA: TGTGCCAGCAGCCCGCCGGGGGGCGGGAGTGGCTACACCTTC
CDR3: CASSPPGGGSGYTF

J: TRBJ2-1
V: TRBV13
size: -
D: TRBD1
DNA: TGTGCCAGCAGCCATAGACAGGGGGCCGTCTACAATGAGCAGTTCTTC
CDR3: CASSHRQGAVYNEQFF

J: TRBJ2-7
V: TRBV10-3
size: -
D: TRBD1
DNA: TGTGCCATCAGGTCAGGGGGCGCTGATTACGAGCAGTACTTC
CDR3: CAIRSGGADYEQYF

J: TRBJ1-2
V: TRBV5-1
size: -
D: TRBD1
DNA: TGCGCCAGCAGCTTCGCCGGGACAGGGGGCGATGGCTACACCTTC
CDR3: CASSFAGTGGDGYTF

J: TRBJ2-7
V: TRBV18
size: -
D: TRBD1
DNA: TGTGCCAGCTCACCAATCGCCGGGACAGGGCTACTGTACGAGCAGTACTTC
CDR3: CASSPIAGTGLLYEQYF

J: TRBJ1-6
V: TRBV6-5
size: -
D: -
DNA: TGTGCCAGCAGTTACTCACCAGGGATCAATTCACCCCTCCACTTT
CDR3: CASSYSPGINSPLHF

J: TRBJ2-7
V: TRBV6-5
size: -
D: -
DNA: TGTGCCAGCAGGGCCGGGAGCTCCTACGAGCAGTACTTC
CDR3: CASRAGSSYEQYF

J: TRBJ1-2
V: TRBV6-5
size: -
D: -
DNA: TGTGCCAGCAGTTACTCGTACTCTAACTATGGCTACACCTTC
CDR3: CASSYSYSNYGYTF

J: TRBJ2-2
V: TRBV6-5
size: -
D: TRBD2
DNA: TGTGCCAGCAGTTACTCTCTAGCGGGGGGAAGCGGGGAGCTGTTTTTT
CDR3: CASSYSLAGGSGELFF

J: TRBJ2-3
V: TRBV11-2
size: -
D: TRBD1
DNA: TGTGCCAGCAGCCGACAGGGTGACACAGATACGCAGTATTTT
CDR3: CASSRQGDTDTQYF

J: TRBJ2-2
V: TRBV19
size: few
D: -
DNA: TGTGCCAGTAGTATACGGGTTAACACCGGGGAGCTGTTTTTT
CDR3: CASSIRVNTGELFF

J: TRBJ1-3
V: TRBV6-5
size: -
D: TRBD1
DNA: TGTGCCAGCAGTTATACGGGACAGGGGGCCGGAAACACCATATATTTT
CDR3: CASSYTGQGAGNTIYF

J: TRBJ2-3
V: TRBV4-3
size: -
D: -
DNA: TGCGCCAGCAGCCTCCTAGAGGACACAGATACGCAGTATTTT
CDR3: CASSLLEDTDTQYF

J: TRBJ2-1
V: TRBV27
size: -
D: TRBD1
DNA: TGTGCCAGCAGAGGACAGGGCTACAATGAGCAGTTCTTC
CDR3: CASRGQGYNEQFF

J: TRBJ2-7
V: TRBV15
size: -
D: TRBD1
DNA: TGTGCCACCAGCAGAGGGGACAGGGGGTCCTACGAGCAGTACTTC
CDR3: CATSRGDRGSYEQYF

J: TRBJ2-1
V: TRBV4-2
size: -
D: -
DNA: TGTGCCAGCAGCCAAGTACCATCCAGTAACTACAATGAGCAGTTCTTC
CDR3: CASSQVPSSNYNEQFF

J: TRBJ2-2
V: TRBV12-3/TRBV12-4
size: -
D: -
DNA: TGTGCCAGCAGTTTAAGCGAAAACGGGGAGCTGTTTTTT
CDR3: CASSLSENGELFF

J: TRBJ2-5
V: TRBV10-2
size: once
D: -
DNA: TGCGCCAGCAGTGAGAGCAGGGGTGAGACCCAGTACTTC
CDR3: CASSESRGETQYF

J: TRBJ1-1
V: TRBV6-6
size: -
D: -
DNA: TGTGCCAGCCGACGACAGAGGAAGGATGAAGCTTTCTTT
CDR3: CASRRQRKDEAFF

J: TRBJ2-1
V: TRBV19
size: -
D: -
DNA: TGTGCCAGTAGTATTAGCACCTCCAATGAGCAGTTCTTC
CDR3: CASSISTSNEQFF

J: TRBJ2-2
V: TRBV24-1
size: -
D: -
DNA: TGTGCCACCAGTACTAGCCCGGAGCGTTCGAACACCGGGGAGCTGTTTTTT
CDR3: CATSTSPERSNTGELFF

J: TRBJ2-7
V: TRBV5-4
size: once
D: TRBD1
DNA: TGTGCCAGCAGCAATGGTGGGACAGGGGGGATAGAGCAGTACTTC
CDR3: CASSNGGTGGIEQYF

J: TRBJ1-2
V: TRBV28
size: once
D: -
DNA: TGTGCCAGCAGTTTAGGGGGAGGAATGGATGGCTACACCTTC
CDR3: CASSLGGGMDGYTF

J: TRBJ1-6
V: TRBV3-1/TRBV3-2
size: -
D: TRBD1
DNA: TGTGCCAGCAGCCAAGAGCTTTCCAGGGGGCCCCTCCACTTT
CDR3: CASSQELSRGPLHF

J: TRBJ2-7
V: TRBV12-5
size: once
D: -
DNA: TGTGCTAGTGGTTTGTCCCCCGGGGAGCAGTACTTC
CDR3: CASGLSPGEQYF

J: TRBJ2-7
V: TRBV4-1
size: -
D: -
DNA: TGCGCCAGCAGCCATAGACAGGACTACGAGCAGTACTTC
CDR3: CASSHRQDYEQYF

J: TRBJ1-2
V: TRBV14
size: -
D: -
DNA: TGTGCCAGCAGCCAAAGAGGAGCTAACTATGGCTACACCTTC
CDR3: CASSQRGANYGYTF

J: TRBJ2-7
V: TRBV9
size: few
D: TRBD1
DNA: TGTGCCAGCAGCGCTCCCGGGACAGGCCCCTACGAGCAGTACTTC
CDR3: CASSAPGTGPYEQYF

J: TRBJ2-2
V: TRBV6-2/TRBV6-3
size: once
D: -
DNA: TGTGCCAGCAGTTACGGTCATAAGGACTCCGGGGAGCTGTTTTTT
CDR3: CASSYGHKDSGELFF

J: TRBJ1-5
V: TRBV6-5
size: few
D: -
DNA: TGTGCCAGCAGTTACTCAGCAGGACTCAATCAGCCCCAGCATTTT
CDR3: CASSYSAGLNQPQHF

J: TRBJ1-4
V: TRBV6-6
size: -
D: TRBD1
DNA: TGTGCCAGCAGTTACTCGACAGGGTTGGGTGAAAAACTGTTTTTT
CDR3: CASSYSTGLGEKLFF

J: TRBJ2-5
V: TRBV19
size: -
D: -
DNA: TGTGCCAGTAGCCCTTTCGGGGTTATAGAGACCCAGTACTTC
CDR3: CASSPFGVIETQYF

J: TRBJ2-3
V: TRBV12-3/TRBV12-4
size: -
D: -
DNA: TGTGCCAGCAGCATAGGGGGCACAGATACGCAGTATTTT
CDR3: CASSIGGTDTQYF

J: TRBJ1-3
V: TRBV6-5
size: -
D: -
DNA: TGTGCCAGCACCCCGGTGCCTGGAAACACCATATATTTT
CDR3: CASTPVPGNTIYF

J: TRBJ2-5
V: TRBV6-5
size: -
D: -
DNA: TGTGCCAGCAGTTACTCGAGCCACGGAGAGACCCAGTACTTC
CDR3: CASSYSSHGETQYF

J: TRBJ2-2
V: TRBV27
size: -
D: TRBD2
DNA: TGTGCCAGCAGTTTATGGGGACTAGCGGGTCGCGGGGAGCTGTTTTTT
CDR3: CASSLWGLAGRGELFF

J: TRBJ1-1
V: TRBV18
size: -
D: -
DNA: TGTGCCAGCTCACCAGGAGTCAGAGTGGGCACTGAAGCTTTCTTT
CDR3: CASSPGVRVGTEAFF

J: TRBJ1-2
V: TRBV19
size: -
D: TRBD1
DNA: TGTGCCAGTAGTATAGACCTCCCCACAGGGGCGGATGGCTACACCTTC
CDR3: CASSIDLPTGADGYTF

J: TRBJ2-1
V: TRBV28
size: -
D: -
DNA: TGTGCCAGCAGCACCCGTGGGGGGTACAATGAGCAGTTCTTC
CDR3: CASSTRGGYNEQFF

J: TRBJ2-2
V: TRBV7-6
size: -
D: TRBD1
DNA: TGTGCCAGCAGTTTGACAGGGCCGAACACCGGGGAGCTGTTTTTT
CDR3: CASSLTGPNTGELFF

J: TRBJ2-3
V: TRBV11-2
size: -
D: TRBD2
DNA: TGTGCCAGCAGCACTCGGACTAGCGCGGGAGATACGCAGTATTTT
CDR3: CASSTRTSAGDTQYF

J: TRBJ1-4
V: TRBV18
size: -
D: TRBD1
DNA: TGTGCCAGCTCCCCCGGGACAGGGAAAGTGAGGACTAATGAAAAACTGTTTTTT
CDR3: CASSPGTGKVRTNEKLFF